This is a list of T cell receptor beta chains from one sample in a study of T cells after somatic rescue of genetic block. Repertoires were generated with immunoSEQ multiplex PCR, while TCRdb's copy carries only in-frame clones and drops some. Here the sample spans tens of thousands of clones, 90% to 97% being singletons. The sample taken for sequencing was peripheral blood mononuclear cells (PBMCs). These receptors came from a child less than two years old. The CDR3 runs from the conserved cysteine through the conserved F or W. D genes are given only for firm matches. Clone size, where shown, is once, few, many, or a class for clones that have expanded.

d_gene,v_gene,j_gene,abundance,CDR3nt,CDR3aa
TRBD2,TRBV5-1,TRBJ2-7,NA,TGCGCCAGCAGCCCCCCCGGACTAGCGGGAGCCTACGAGCAGTACTTC,CASSPPGLAGAYEQYF
NA,TRBV6-5,TRBJ1-1,NA,TGTGCCAGCAGTTTCCTCACCAACACTGAAGCTTTCTTT,CASSFLTNTEAFF
NA,TRBV2,TRBJ2-7,NA,TGTGCCAGCAACGGAGCCTACGAGCAGTACTTC,CASNGAYEQYF
TRBD1,TRBV29-1,TRBJ1-2,NA,TGCAGCGACGGACTACAGGGGCCAAACTATGGCTACACCTTC,CSDGLQGPNYGYTF
NA,TRBV4-1,TRBJ2-3,NA,TGCGCCAGCAGCCAAGGGCCAGATACGCAGTATTTT,CASSQGPDTQYF
TRBD1,TRBV6-5,TRBJ2-7,NA,TGTGCCAGCAGTTACCCCGGCCAGGGGGCCTACGAGCAGTACTTC,CASSYPGQGAYEQYF
NA,TRBV5-4,TRBJ2-1,NA,TGTGCCAGCAGCTTACAAAAATCCTACAATGAGCAGTTCTTC,CASSLQKSYNEQFF
TRBD2,TRBV28,TRBJ2-1,NA,TGTGCCAGCAGTTTTCGGGGAGCGGGAGGGCATGAGCAGTTCTTC,CASSFRGAGGHEQFF
NA,TRBV6-1,TRBJ1-4,NA,TGTGCCAGCAGGTGGTTTGGAGGAGCTAATGAAAAACTGTTTTTT,CASRWFGGANEKLFF
NA,TRBV9,TRBJ2-2,NA,TGTGCCAGCAGCGTAGGATGGGGGCTAGCTCACACCGGGGAGCTGTTTTTT,CASSVGWGLAHTGELFF
TRBD1,TRBV30,TRBJ2-5,NA,TGTGCCTGGAGCGACAGGGGGCTGGAGGAGACCCAGTACTTC,CAWSDRGLEETQYF
NA,TRBV2,TRBJ2-1,NA,TGTGCCAGCAGTGAAGTGACTAAGAACAATGAGCAGTTCTTC,CASSEVTKNNEQFF
TRBD2,TRBV10-2,TRBJ2-1,NA,TGCGCCAGCAGTGCCCTGGGACTAGCGGGAGTCGGTGAGCAGTTCTTC,CASSALGLAGVGEQFF
TRBD1,TRBV19,TRBJ1-2,NA,TGTGCCAGTAGTTTACCGGGACAGGGCTATGGCTACACCTTC,CASSLPGQGYGYTF
NA,TRBV2,TRBJ2-2,NA,TGTGCCAGCAGTGAGGTTTCCTCAGGCCCTTTGGGAACCGGGGAGCTGTTTTTT,CASSEVSSGPLGTGELFF
NA,TRBV10-1,TRBJ2-3,NA,TGCGCCAGCAGTGAGTCGAGACATCTAGCCGGGCCAGATACGCAGTATTTT,CASSESRHLAGPDTQYF
TRBD2,TRBV7-9,TRBJ2-3,NA,TGTGCCAGCAGCTCGGGACTAGCGGGCACAGATACGCAGTATTTT,CASSSGLAGTDTQYF
TRBD1,TRBV18,TRBJ1-1,NA,TGTGCCAGCTCACCACTATCGGACAGGGAAGCTTTCTTT,CASSPLSDREAFF
TRBD2,TRBV2,TRBJ2-1,NA,TGTGCCAGCAGTGAACTAGCGGGAGTCTACAATGAGCAGTTCTTC,CASSELAGVYNEQFF
TRBD2,TRBV4-3,TRBJ2-3,NA,TGCGCCAGCAGCCAAGAGGCTAGCGGGACAGATACGCAGTATTTT,CASSQEASGTDTQYF
NA,TRBV4-1,TRBJ1-5,NA,TGCGCCAGCAGCCAAGATAGGCCTTATAGCAATCAGCCCCAGCATTTT,CASSQDRPYSNQPQHF
TRBD1,TRBV2,TRBJ1-5,once,TGTGCCAGCAGTCACAGGGGAGGTAATCAGCCCCAGCATTTT,CASSHRGGNQPQHF
TRBD2,TRBV27,TRBJ2-1,NA,TGTGCCAGCAGTTTTCTAGCGGGCTCCTACAATGAGCAGTTCTTC,CASSFLAGSYNEQFF
NA,TRBV7-3,TRBJ2-2,NA,TGTGCCAGCAGCTTAACTAGCCCGTCTACCGGGGAGCTGTTTTTT,CASSLTSPSTGELFF
TRBD1,TRBV10-3,TRBJ1-2,NA,TGTGCCATCAGTCATCCGGGACAGGGGAGGATGGATGGCTACACCTTC,CAISHPGQGRMDGYTF
TRBD1,TRBV27,TRBJ2-7,NA,TGTGCCAGCAGTTCACAGGGGGACGAGCAGTACTTC,CASSSQGDEQYF
TRBD1,TRBV5-4,TRBJ2-6,NA,TGTGCCAGCATCTCGACAGGGGGCGCCCCTGGGGCCAACGTCCTGACTTTC,CASISTGGAPGANVLTF
TRBD2,TRBV18,TRBJ2-1,once,TGTGCCAGCTCACCCCCGACTAGCGGGAGGTATGAGCAGTTCTTC,CASSPPTSGRYEQFF
NA,TRBV20-1,TRBJ1-5,NA,TGCAGTGCTAGTAGGGACCAGCCCCAGCATTTT,CSASRDQPQHF
TRBD2,TRBV6-4,TRBJ2-1,NA,TGTGCCAGCAGTATTGGGACTAGCGGGCCCTACAATGAGCAGTTCTTC,CASSIGTSGPYNEQFF
TRBD1,TRBV5-1,TRBJ2-6,NA,TGCGCCAGCAGCCTCCCCGGGACAGCTGGGGCCAACGTCCTGACTTTC,CASSLPGTAGANVLTF
TRBD1,TRBV6-4,TRBJ2-7,NA,TGTGCCAGCAGTGCGGACAGGGGACCCTACGAGCAGTACTTC,CASSADRGPYEQYF
NA,TRBV13,TRBJ2-7,NA,TGTGCCAGCAGCTTAGGCCTAGATGGGGCCTACGAGCAGTACTTC,CASSLGLDGAYEQYF
TRBD2,TRBV18,TRBJ2-1,NA,TGTGCCAGCTCACCAGGGACTAGCGGGACCTACAATGAGCAGTTCTTC,CASSPGTSGTYNEQFF
NA,TRBV7-2,TRBJ2-3,NA,TGTGCCAGCAGCTTAAACGGGGCGGGCACAGATACGCAGTATTTT,CASSLNGAGTDTQYF